The source of this T cell receptor beta chain is a study of molecular identifiers for immune sequencing clone quantification. Naive CD8 T cells were sorted as CD8+CD4-CCR7+CD45RA+. The table lists this clonotype with many counts. Its antigen is undetermined. Study findings and constraints: Clones that exceeded 20 RNA copies held over 98% of effector molecules, yet under 1% in naive cells.

Previously described methods and listed TCR primers were used for bulk TCR libraries. TCRdb called the PCR reads again in MiXCR, with one record for every CDR3 protein. The sample consists of over 600,000 distinct CDR3 sequences, 20% of them appearing once. Germline CDR1 and CDR2: LGHNA and YSLEER. The V and J ends lost 0 bases and 0 bases respectively, with 9 bases between them. This CDR3 has 16 amino acids. The chain recombines TRBV4-3 with TRBJ2-4, with no clear D. Sequences were obtained from naive CD8+ T cells from blood, with Jurkat cell RNA spiked in. As to subset: FACS-sorted CD8+CD4-CCR7+CD45RA+ naive T cells. This TCR derives from a human donor in good health. Some libraries in this study had Jurkat cell RNA spiked in. The CDR3 spells CASSQETSLAKNIQYF. In DNA form, the CDR3 reads TGCGCCAGCAGCCAAGAGACGAGTTTAGCCAAAAACATTCAGTACTTC.